Listed here are 17 T cell receptor beta chains from one sample, sequenced in a study of T cells after posttransplantation cyclophosphamide. Produced via immunoSEQ multiplex PCR; TCRdb's table is partial and in-frame only. Altogether approximately 19,000 clones are present, roughly 87% being singletons, with the ten largest covering more than 5.5%. Cyclophosphamide on days +3 and +4 followed busulfan-fludarabine conditioning and a marrow graft. This sample comprised PBMCs, obtained after allogeneic stem cell transplant with posttransplant cyclophosphamide. Source of these receptors: a female patient aged 35 to 55 who received an allogeneic stem cell transplant from a related donor, was CMV-positive, and had no GVHD. The graft donor may have contributed some T cells.

The gene calls are TRBV5-1 and TRBJ2-1; 9 bases are a match to TRBD1. Germline values: CDR1 SGHRS, CDR2 YFSETQ. Trimming at V came to 3 bases and at J to 1 base, leaving 2 bases not matched to a gene. The CDR3 length is 15 residues. The CDR3 DNA is TGCGCCAGCAGCTCGGGGACAGGGTCCTACAATGAGCAGTTCTTC. This translates into CASSSGTGSYNEQFF.

CDR3 in amino acids: CASSTGMRGYTF. Written as DNA, the CDR3 is TGTGCCAGCAGTACAGGGATGCGAGGCTACACCTTC. The genes are TRBV28 and TRBJ1-2, with D maybe TRBD1 (6 bases). V gave up 5 bases and J gave up 8 bases, with 12 bases separating them. Germline V CDR1 and CDR2: MDHEN, SYDVKM. The CDR3 is 12 amino acids.

This chain uses TRBV7-3 with TRBJ2-2, with 9 bases that match TRBD2. This CDR3 has 16 amino acids. V shed 2 bases and J 10 bases; nucleotides not matched to a gene: 11. Germline V gene lookup returns CDR1 SGHTA and CDR2 FQGTGA. CDR3 DNA: TGTGCCAGCAGCTTAGCGGGGGTTAGCGGGAGTGTGGAGCTGTTTTTT. Amino acids: CASSLAGVSGSVELFF.

The chain combines TRBV5-4 with TRBJ2-1; 8 bases map to TRBD2. CDR1 is SGHNT, CDR2 YYREEE, per germline (reference sequence). This CDR3 has 16 amino acids. Trimming removed 6 bases from V and 10 bases from J; junction bases left unmatched: 18. The CDR3 loop is CASTMKAGLVVREQFF. The CDR3, as DNA: TGTGCCAGCACCATGAAGGCGGGACTAGTTGTTAGAGAGCAGTTCTTC.

The J gene is TRBJ2-5, the V gene TRBV19; TRBD1 is a possible D gene (6 bases). The J call is uncertain, as TRBJ2-7 better fits the DNA end. The length of the CDR3 is 15 residues. Germline assignment: CDR1 LNHDA and CDR2 SQIVND (reference sequence). The DNA for the CDR3 is TGTGCCAGTAGTATTATCGGCAGGGGTAGGTACGAGCAGTACTTC. Its translation is CASSIIGRGRYEQYF.

This chain links TRBV30 with TRBJ2-3; a possible D gene is TRBD2 (6 bases). CDR3 length: 15 residues. CDR1 is GTSNPN, CDR2 SVGIG, per germline (reference sequence). Trimming took 2 bases from V and 3 from J, leaving 15 bases between them. The CDR3 is CAWSHPGAGTDTQYF. The CDR3 coding sequence is TGTGCCTGGAGTCACCCGGGAGCTGGTACAGATACGCAGTATTTT.

The chain is built from TRBV5-4 and TRBJ2-3; 8 nucleotides match TRBD2. J gave up 3 bases and V 0 bases, and 3 bases lay outside the gene matches. The CDR3 length is 15 residues. Germline V gene data show CDR1 as SGHNT and CDR2 as YYREEE (reference sequence). CDR3 protein: CASSLGSGSTDTQYF. The CDR3 region has the DNA TGTGCCAGCAGCTTGGGCAGCGGGAGTACAGATACGCAGTATTTT.

V is TRBV9 and J is TRBJ2-7; 15 positions match TRBD2. The CDR3 consists of 18 residues. V was clipped by 0 bases and J by 6 bases; unmatched bases: 10. Germline CDR1 SGDLS, CDR2 YYNGEE. The CDR3 DNA follows: TGTGCCAGCAGCGTAGCTCCGACCGGGACTAGCGGGAGGCCCGAGCAGTACTTC. Its protein product is CASSVAPTGTSGRPEQYF.

The chain recombines TRBV6-1 with TRBJ1-4; D might be TRBD1 (5 bases). The germline V and J ends were trimmed by 5 bases and 10 bases, with 17 bases remaining between them. The CDR3 extends over 14 amino acids. Looked up from germline, CDR1 is MNHNS and CDR2 is SASEGT. Here the CDR3 reads CASSTGETVGKLFF. Written as DNA, the CDR3 is TGTGCCAGCAGTACGGGGGAGACCGTTGGAAAACTGTTTTTT.

V usage is TRBV12-5 and J usage is TRBJ2-1; the D gene is possibly TRBD2 (6 bases). Germline V gene lookup returns CDR1 LGHNT and CDR2 FRNRAP. Trimming pared 6 bases from V and 4 bases from J, leaving 10 bases between. This CDR3 contains 13 residues. The DNA of the CDR3 is TGTGCTAGTGGACTAGCTGGATACAATGAGCAGTTCTTC. Amino acid sequence: CASGLAGYNEQFF.

The chain uses TRBV27 and TRBJ2-7; 15 nucleotides align to TRBD2. Unmatched junction bases numbered 7, after V lost 3 bases and J lost 4 bases. CDR3 length: 17 residues. Germline CDR1 reads MNHEY; CDR2 reads SMNVEV (reference sequence). The CDR3 nucleotides are TGTGCCAGCAGTTTCAGCGGTGGGACTAGCGGGAGGTACGAGCAGTACTTC. This encodes CASSFSGGTSGRYEQYF.

The chain uses TRBV6-5 and TRBJ2-7, with 9 positions matching TRBD1. Losses at the gene ends were 5 bases for V and 6 bases for J; bases not matched to a gene: 11. CDR1 and CDR2 from the germline V gene are MNHEY and SVGAGI. This CDR3 spans 15 amino acids. The CDR3 DNA reads TGTGCCAGCAGTCTCCGTTGGGGACAGGGTGCCGAGCAGTACTTC. Translating it yields CASSLRWGQGAEQYF.

This chain joins TRBV2 and TRBJ1-5; D is possibly TRBD1 (5 bases). The V and J ends lost 1 base and 0 bases respectively, with 7 bases between them. This CDR3 contains 15 residues. Germline V gene sequence: CDR1 SNHLY, CDR2 FYNNEI. The CDR3 DNA reads as TGTGCCAGCAGTGAAGGACAGTATAGCAATCAGCCCCAGCATTTT. This encodes CASSEGQYSNQPQHF.

This clone was recorded only once. This rearrangement joins TRBV29-1 to TRBJ1-4; maybe TRBD1 (5 bases). The CDR3 runs to 13 residues. In germline, CDR1 is SQVTM, CDR2 ANQGSEA. The ends were cut back, 4 bases at V and 10 bases at J, with 16 bases in the middle. CDR3 DNA sequence: TGCAGCGTTGTATCGGATCTTCAGGGAAAACTGTTTTTT. Its protein is CSVVSDLQGKLFF.

The rearrangement links TRBV21-1 to TRBJ2-2; the D call of TRBD1 is as the table states it, not checked on the DNA. TRBV21-1 is noted as a pseudogene. There are 14 residues in the CDR3. CDR3 DNA: TGTGCCAGCATGGGACAGGTGAGGTCCGGGGAGCTGTTTTTT. Protein: CASMGQVRSGELFF.

This clone was seen only a few times. The chain uses TRBV10-3 and TRBJ2-2; TRBD1 is a possible D gene (6 bases). V dropped 11 bases and J dropped 7 bases, with 11 bases sitting between them. This CDR3 region has 11 residues. CDR1 and CDR2 (germline): ENHRY, SYGVKD. The CDR3 nucleotides are TGTGCCGTTCAGGGGTTCGGGGAGCTGTTTTTT. The encoded protein is CAVQGFGELFF.

V is TRBV6-5 and J is TRBJ2-5; 8 nucleotides agree with TRBD2. The last part of the DNA fits TRBJ2-7 better; the J call may be wrong. Germline CDR1 MNHEY, CDR2 SVGAGI. The CDR3 loop spans 14 amino acids. For the CDR3, the DNA is TGTGCCAGCAGTACCGGACTAGCCCTCTACGAGCAGTACTTC. This translates into CASSTGLALYEQYF.